These 30 T cell receptor beta chains came from one sample sequenced in a study of blood T cell repertoires in COVID-19. The table came from immunoSEQ multiplex PCR; TCRdb's copy has only in-frame clones and leaves some out. The repertoire holds under 200,000 clones, around 80% seen once, with around 7.7% in the top ten. The sample comprised PBMCs or T cells enriched from blood (not recorded which). The receptors here all came from a man aged 45-65 years who had recovered from COVID-19.

The CDR3 protein is CASSQGRQGFSNGYTF. The CDR3 nucleotides are TGTGCCAGCTCTCAGGGGCGGCAGGGGTTCAGCAATGGCTACACCTTC. V and J are TRBV7-9 and TRBJ1-2; a possible D gene is TRBD1 (6 bases). The CDR3 covers 16 residues. Germline CDR1 and CDR2: SEHNR and FQNEAQ (reference sequence). V gave up 8 bases and J gave up 6 bases, with 25 bases separating them.

V and J are TRBV21-1 and TRBJ2-5; the table's TRBD2 call for D was not verified on the DNA. TRBV21-1 is given as a pseudogene. The CDR3 is 15 residues long. The CDR3 sequence is CASSKALSLQETQYF. The DNA of the CDR3 is TGTGCCAGCAGCAAAGCACTGAGCCTACAAGAGACCCAGTACTTC.

The V gene is TRBV27, the J gene TRBJ2-3, with 7 nucleotides matching TRBD2. Germline V gives CDR1 MNHEY, CDR2 SMNVEV (reference sequence). The CDR3 sequence is 15 residues long. Losses at the gene ends were 2 bases for V and 2 bases for J; bases not matched to a gene: 4. The CDR3 bases are TGTGCCAGCAGTTTAATGCGGGGGAACACAGATACGCAGTATTTT. This sequence encodes CASSLMRGNTDTQYF.

This sequence joins TRBV19 and TRBJ1-2, with D perhaps TRBD1 (6 bases). V lost 3 bases, J lost 0 bases, and 14 bases lay in between. This CDR3 comprises 16 residues. The germline gives CDR1 LNHDA, CDR2 SQIVND (reference sequence). The CDR3 loop reads CASSIQQGPPNYGYTF. CDR3 DNA sequence: TGTGCCAGTAGTATTCAACAGGGCCCTCCTAACTATGGCTACACCTTC.

The chain has TRBV6-5 and TRBJ1-6, with D possibly TRBD1 on 5 matching bases. V gave up 4 bases and J gave up 13 bases, with 23 bases separating them. This CDR3 is built from 16 residues. Germline values: CDR1 MNHEY, CDR2 SVGAGI. This CDR3 reads CASSLTSDSLNAPLHF. The CDR3 nucleotides read TGTGCCAGCAGTTTGACCTCAGACAGTTTAAACGCCCCCCTCCACTTT.

The chain combines TRBV18 with TRBJ2-1; 9 bases match TRBD2. The germline CDR1 and CDR2 sequences are KGHSH and LQKENI. V trimming: 3 bases; J trimming: 4 bases; junction bases outside the gene matches: 7. The CDR3 consists of 16 residues. The CDR3 reads CASSPIRGGEYNEQFF. The CDR3 bases are TGTGCCAGCTCACCGATTCGCGGGGGGGAGTACAATGAGCAGTTCTTC.

The chain couples TRBV4-1 to TRBJ2-1, with D possibly matching TRBD2 (6 bases). Trimming took off 3 bases at V and 4 bases at J, with 19 bases between the two ends. Germline-derived CDR1 and CDR2 are MGHRA and YSYEKL. The CDR3 is 17 amino acids. The CDR3 region has the DNA TGCGCCAGCAGCCAGGTAGATATGGGGGGAGCGTACAATGAGCAGTTCTTC. This gives the protein CASSQVDMGGAYNEQFF.

The chain recombines TRBV7-2 with TRBJ1-1; 7 positions match TRBD1. This CDR3 is built from 13 residues. The J segment lost 10 bases and the V segment lost 5 bases, leaving 10 bases of the junction unmatched. Germline values: CDR1 SGHTA, CDR2 FQGNSA. The CDR3 protein is CASSPGTAPGAFF. The DNA of the CDR3 is TGTGCCAGCAGCCCAGGGACAGCCCCTGGAGCTTTCTTT. The complete variable domain, with remaining parts taken from reference TRBV7-2 and TRBJ1-1, reads GAGVSQSPSNKVTEKGKDVELRCDPISGHTALYWYRQSLGQGLEFLIYFQGNSAPDKSGLPSDRFSAERTGGSVSTLTIQRTQQEDSAVYLCASSPGTAPGAFFGQGTRLTVV.

The J gene is TRBJ1-1, the V gene TRBV7-6, with D tentatively TRBD1 (6 bases). Per germline, CDR1 SGHVS and CDR2 FNYEAQ. V lost 0 bases, J lost 2 bases, and 19 bases lay in between. The CDR3 loop spans 18 amino acids. The CDR3 nucleotides are TGTGCCAGCAGCTTAGCGCCCGGACAGTCCCATGGTAACACTGAAGCTTTCTTT. Residues: CASSLAPGQSHGNTEAFF. Complete variable domain (other parts from reference TRBV7-6 and TRBJ1-1): GAGVSQSPRYKVTKRGQDVALRCDPISGHVSLYWYRQALGQGPEFLTYFNYEAQQDKSGLPNDRFSAERPEGSISTLTIQRTEQRDSAMYRCASSLAPGQSHGNTEAFFGQGTRLTVV.

This sequence joins TRBV19 and TRBJ2-3; tentatively, D is TRBD2 (5 bases). CDR3 length: 11 residues. Germline CDR1 reads LNHDA; CDR2 reads SQIVND (reference sequence). V lost 5 bases and J lost 10, with 10 bases in between. The CDR3 DNA is TGTGCCAGTAGTGGCGGAGGTGCGCAGTATTTT. This codes for CASSGGGAQYF.

In this sample, this clone turned up a few times. V usage is TRBV3-1 (or the pseudogene TRBV3-2) and J usage is TRBJ1-1, with D possibly matching TRBD1 (5 bases). This CDR3 has 13 residues. The germline V gene has CDR1 LGHDT and CDR2 YNNKEL (reference sequence). V dropped 4 bases and J dropped 2 bases, with 8 bases sitting between them. Here the CDR3 DNA reads TGTGCCAGCAGCCCGGACATCAACACTGAAGCTTTCTTT. It codes for CASSPDINTEAFF.

The V and J genes are TRBV5-1 and TRBJ2-4, with TRBD1 matching 7 bases. Germline trimming cut 0 bases from V and 3 bases from J; bases unmatched to any gene: 3. Germline V gene lookup returns CDR1 SGHRS and CDR2 YFSETQ. This CDR3 comprises 15 residues. In DNA form, the CDR3 reads TGCGCCAGCAGCTTGGACGGGACAGACAAAAACATTCAGTACTTC. This encodes CASSLDGTDKNIQYF. Variable domain in full (rest from reference TRBV5-1 and TRBJ2-4): KAGVTQTPRYLIKTRGQQVTLSCSPISGHRSVSWYQQTPGQGLQFLFEYFSETQRNKGNFPGRFSGRQFSNSRSEMNVSTLELGDSALYLCASSLDGTDKNIQYFGAGTRLSVL.

V is TRBV15 and J is TRBJ2-6; 7 nucleotides match TRBD1. Trimming removed 5 bases from V and 0 bases from J; junction bases left unmatched: 1. The CDR3 length is 15 residues. Looked up from germline, CDR1 is LNHNV and CDR2 is YYDKDF (reference sequence). The CDR3 here is CATSSGGSGANVLTF. As DNA, the CDR3 is TGTGCCACCAGCTCAGGGGGCTCTGGGGCCAACGTCCTGACTTTC.

In DNA form, the CDR3 reads TGTGCCACCCGTCCAACCGGGACAGACCCCTATCAGCCCCAGCATTTT. This gives the protein CATRPTGTDPYQPQHF. The V gene is TRBV27, the J gene TRBJ1-5; 7 bases align to TRBD1. Trimming took 10 bases from V and 5 from J; bases not matched to a gene: 17. This CDR3 region has 16 residues. Germline V lookup: CDR1 MNHEY, CDR2 SMNVEV (reference sequence).

Only one count was recorded for this clone. The chain employs TRBV18 and TRBJ2-7; 12 positions agree with TRBD1. The CDR3 extends over 17 amino acids. V shed 5 bases and J 7 bases; nucleotides not matched to a gene: 15. Germline V CDR1 and CDR2: KGHSH, LQKENI. The CDR3 DNA reads TGTGCCAGCTCAGGACCGGGACAGGGGGCGCTCGGAGGTGAGCAGTACTTC. Translation: CASSGPGQGALGGEQYF. The complete variable domain, with remaining parts taken from reference TRBV18 and TRBJ2-7, reads NAGVMQNPRHLVRRRGQEARLRCSPMKGHSHVYWYRQLPEEGLKFMVYLQKENIIDESGMPKERFSAEFPKEGPSILRIQQVVRGDSAAYFCASSGPGQGALGGEQYFGPGTRLTVT.

The rearrangement joins TRBV27 to TRBJ1-4, with D unresolved. Germline V gene lookup returns CDR1 MNHEY and CDR2 SMNVEV (reference sequence). V lost 5 bases and J 5 bases, leaving 12 bases between the germline ends. The length of the CDR3 is 14 residues. The CDR3 nucleotides read TGTGCCAGCAGTACACCGGGAGCGAATGAAAAACTGTTTTTT. Residues: CASSTPGANEKLFF.

The J gene is TRBJ1-6, the V gene TRBV4-3, with TRBD1 matching 7 bases. Trimming removed 5 bases from V and 6 bases from J; junction bases left unmatched: 4. Germline loops: CDR1 LGHNA, CDR2 YSLEER. The CDR3 is 14 residues long. The CDR3, as DNA: TGCGCCAGCAGCTGGGGACAGCCTAATTCACCCCTCCACTTT. Translated: CASSWGQPNSPLHF.

The chain has TRBV19 and TRBJ1-2, with 10 bases identical to TRBD1. Germline-derived CDR1 and CDR2 are LNHDA and SQIVND (reference sequence). V lost 2 bases and J lost 10; bases outside the gene matches: 10. The CDR3 loop spans 15 amino acids. Here the CDR3 reads CASSIRTGGGKVYTF. CDR3 sequence (DNA): TGTGCCAGTAGTATACGGACAGGGGGTGGGAAAGTCTACACCTTC.

The chain uses TRBV11-3 and TRBJ1-1, with TRBD1 identical over 7 bases. V lost 2 bases and J lost 4; bases outside the gene matches: 10. This CDR3 has 16 residues. Germline CDR1 and CDR2: SGHNT and YENEEA. Written as DNA, the CDR3 is TGTGCCAGCAGCTTATACTCGACAGGGTCTGGCACTGAAGCTTTCTTT. Amino acids: CASSLYSTGSGTEAFF.

This clone has more than one count but fewer than ten. CDR3: CASSPQGVLYEQYF. As DNA, the CDR3 is TGTGCCAGCTCCCCTCAAGGGGTTCTTTACGAGCAGTACTTC. The rearrangement uses TRBV18 and TRBJ2-7, with TRBD1 as a possible D gene (5 bases). V shed 6 bases and J shed 4 bases, with 16 bases lying between them. Germline-derived CDR1 and CDR2 are KGHSH and LQKENI. This CDR3 has 14 residues.

This chain uses TRBV2 with TRBJ1-2, with D possibly TRBD1 on 5 matching bases. The CDR3 has 13 residues. Germline V gives CDR1 SNHLY, CDR2 FYNNEI. Trimming shortened V by 6 bases and J by 6 bases, and 14 bases separated the two germline ends. The CDR3 here is CASRPTGVHGYTF. The CDR3 coding sequence is TGTGCCAGCAGACCAACAGGCGTCCATGGCTACACCTTC.

V is TRBV7-2 and J is TRBJ1-2; TRBD1 aligns across 7 bases. In germline, CDR1 is SGHTA, CDR2 FQGNSA. The CDR3 is 15 residues long. V shed 0 bases, J shed 2 bases, and the junction held 3 bases outside the gene matches. CDR3 nucleotide sequence: TGTGCCAGCAGCTTAGCTTCGACAGGGAACTATGGCTACACCTTC. Residues: CASSLASTGNYGYTF.

The rearrangement links TRBV20-1 to TRBJ2-2; a weak D match, TRBD2 (6 bases). Per germline, CDR1 DFQATT and CDR2 SNEGSKA (reference sequence). V lost 3 bases to trimming and J lost 6 bases, with 11 bases between them. This CDR3 is built from 13 residues. The CDR3 sequence is CSASSRGAGELFF. The DNA of the CDR3 is TGCAGTGCTAGTTCGCGGGGAGCCGGGGAGCTGTTTTTT.

DNA of the CDR3: TGTGCCAGCAGCTCAGGGGGGCCCGTCTACAATGAGCAGTTCTTC. Protein product: CASSSGGPVYNEQFF. V usage is TRBV7-2 and J usage is TRBJ2-1; a weak D match, TRBD1 (7 bases). The ends were cut back, 4 bases at V and 3 bases at J, with 13 bases in the middle. Germline V gene data show CDR1 as SGHTA and CDR2 as FQGNSA. The CDR3 consists of 15 residues.

The chain employs TRBV9 and TRBJ1-5; D not certain. Germline V CDR1 and CDR2: SGDLS, YYNGEE. The CDR3 is 15 amino acids. Trimming shortened V by 1 base and J by 6 bases, and 14 bases separated the two germline ends. CDR3 amino acids: CASSVTGGVGQPQHF. The CDR3 nucleotides are TGTGCCAGCAGCGTAACGGGCGGGGTTGGTCAGCCCCAGCATTTT.

V is TRBV5-8 and J is TRBJ2-1; weak D call: TRBD1 (5 bases). V lost 0 bases, J lost 9 bases, and 16 bases lay in between. Germline V gene lookup returns CDR1 SGHTS and CDR2 YDEGEE. This CDR3 region has 15 residues. In nucleotides, the CDR3 is TGTGCCAGCAGCTTGGCAAGGCCCCCAAGGGGTGAGCAGTTCTTC. Translation gives CASSLARPPRGEQFF.

In its sample, this clone was seen once. V and J are TRBV18 and TRBJ2-3, with D possibly matching TRBD1 (5 bases). There are 14 residues in the CDR3. Per germline, CDR1 KGHSH and CDR2 LQKENI. V lost 3 bases, J lost 2 bases, and 9 bases lay in between. This CDR3 reads CASSPGAYTDTQYF. The CDR3 DNA reads as TGTGCCAGCTCACCTGGGGCCTACACAGATACGCAGTATTTT. The whole variable domain, remainder taken from reference TRBV18 and TRBJ2-3, is NAGVMQNPRHLVRRRGQEARLRCSPMKGHSHVYWYRQLPEEGLKFMVYLQKENIIDESGMPKERFSAEFPKEGPSILRIQQVVRGDSAAYFCASSPGAYTDTQYFGPGTRLTVL.

The rearrangement uses TRBV9 and TRBJ2-4, with 8 bases aligning to TRBD2. V gave up 0 bases and J gave up 8 bases; unmatched junction bases: 7. Germline values: CDR1 SGDLS, CDR2 YYNGEE. The CDR3 has 15 residues. CDR3 nucleotide sequence: TGTGCCAGCAGCGTAGACGGGCGGGGGGATGACATTCAGTACTTC. It encodes CASSVDGRGDDIQYF.

V gene TRBV12-3 or TRBV12-4 combines with J gene TRBJ1-2; D not certain. V was cut by 1 base and J by 10 bases, with 10 bases left in between. The length of the CDR3 is 12 residues. The CDR3, as DNA: TGTGCCAGCAGTTTAGTCCATCCACACTACACCTTC. This sequence encodes CASSLVHPHYTF.

This sequence joins TRBV6-1 and TRBJ1-4; 9 bases are shared with TRBD1. The V gene end was trimmed by 3 bases and the J gene end by 7 bases; junction bases not matched to a gene: 9. The germline gives CDR1 MNHNS, CDR2 SASEGT. This CDR3 region has 16 residues. This chain's CDR3 is CASSDPPQGAREKLFF. In DNA, the CDR3 is TGTGCCAGCAGTGACCCCCCACAGGGGGCACGTGAAAAACTGTTTTTT.